The clone carrying this TCR beta chain has ten or more counts. This CDR3 spans 16 amino acids. V trimming: 4 bases; J trimming: 3 bases; junction bases outside the gene matches: 8. Per germline, CDR1 LGHDT and CDR2 YNNKEL (reference sequence). The sample is drawn from a study of human T cells and chemical hapten exposure. Study-level information: Small discrepancies in pooled library volume mainly accounted for the varying TCR yields per sample.

As to time point: patch test 1, 2 weeks after DPC sensitization. Sample treatment: therapeutic diphenylcyclopropenone sensitization with weekly scalp DPC. Individual cDNA molecules each carried unique molecular identifiers attached by the library. TCRdb used MiXCR to reprocess the RACE reads, holding one entry per CDR3 protein. The sample lists tens of thousands of distinct CDR3 sequences; 10% were seen once. The sample in question was whole blood, obtained in connection with sensitization to the hapten diphenylcyclopropenone (DPC). The chain employs TRBV3-1 and TRBJ2-1; 8 bases fit TRBD2. The sequence came from a woman in her 50s with alopecia areata. Some clones in this sample may be carry-over from other donors' samples. For the CDR3, the DNA is TGTGCCAGCAGCCCCGCGGCGGGAGGACTCTACAATGAGCAGTTCTTC. Translated: CASSPAAGGLYNEQFF.